This T cell receptor (beta chain) was sequenced for a study of blood T cell repertoires in COVID-19. V gave up 7 bases and J gave up 8 bases, with 11 bases separating them. The CDR3 length is 11 residues. Germline V gene data show CDR1 as SGHTA and CDR2 as FQGNSA. Seattle researchers signed up patients amid active infection and tracked them longitudinally. Here immunoSEQ multiplex PCR was the method, and the copy in TCRdb shows in-frame clones only, minus some. The table shows about 250,000 clones, with 88% occurring only once. This chain joins TRBV7-2 and TRBJ1-2; D is uncertain. Sample: peripheral blood. The receptor was derived from a woman in her 30s with COVID-19, enrolled during active disease. The CDR3 DNA is TGTGCCAGCATCCTCTCGGGGGGCTACACCTTC. Translated, it gives CASILSGGYTF.